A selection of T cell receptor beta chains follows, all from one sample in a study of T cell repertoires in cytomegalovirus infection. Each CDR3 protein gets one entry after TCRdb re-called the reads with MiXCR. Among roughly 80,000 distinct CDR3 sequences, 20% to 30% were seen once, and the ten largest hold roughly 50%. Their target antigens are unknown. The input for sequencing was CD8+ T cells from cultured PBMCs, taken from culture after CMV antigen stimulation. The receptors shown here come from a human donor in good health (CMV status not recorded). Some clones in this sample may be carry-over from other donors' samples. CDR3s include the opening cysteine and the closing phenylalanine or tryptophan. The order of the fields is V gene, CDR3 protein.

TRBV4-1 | CASSQGGVGMRRTEAFF
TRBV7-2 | CASSYLTGTANYGYTF
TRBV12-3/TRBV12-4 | CASSLGGGSGAHEQFF
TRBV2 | CASIVQGITEAFF
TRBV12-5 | CASGLDLTGGAEGNTIYF
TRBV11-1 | CASSFLAGGNEQFF
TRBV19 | CASKEGQGGFNEKLFF
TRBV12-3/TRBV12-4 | CASSLTALTTVSNQPQHF
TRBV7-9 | CASSNIDRGLYEQYF
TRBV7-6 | CASRLRGAEQFF
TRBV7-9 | CASSLDQGQTKNTEAFF
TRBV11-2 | CASSPTGPYGYTF
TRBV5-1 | CASSLAASGPIYEQYF
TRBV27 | CASSPLGARGSEQYF
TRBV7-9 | CASSLGGNGYTF
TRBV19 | CASKERGNTEAFF
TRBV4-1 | CASSQDAGAYRTDTQYF
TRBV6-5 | CASSYSAKREQYF
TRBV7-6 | CASSLGTTNTGELFF
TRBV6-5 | CASKAGNVGGETQYF
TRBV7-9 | CASSGQREYPQETQYF
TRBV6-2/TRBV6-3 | CASSSDNLRGFTEAFF
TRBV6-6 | CASRGDSGGYTF
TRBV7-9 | CASSYHEIGVYEQYF
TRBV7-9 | CASSLNAGQETQYF
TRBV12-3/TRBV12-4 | CASRGTSGDSSYNEQFF
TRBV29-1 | CSVGTGGAFGYTF
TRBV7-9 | CASSFFGGETQYF
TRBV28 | CASIRSGRGNTIYF
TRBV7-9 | CASSHPFTESSTDTQYF
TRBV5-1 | CASSFLASGSGEQFF
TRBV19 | CAARAAGGQYGYTF
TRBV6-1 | CASSEGAGGAKNIQYF
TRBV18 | CASSPTEFVGYGYTF
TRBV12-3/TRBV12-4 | CASSLGGLGGRGTEAFF
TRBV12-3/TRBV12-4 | CASSTRPNYGYTF
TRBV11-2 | CASSLTGNTEAFF